This TCR beta chain was recorded in a study of CD8+CD57+ T cells in acquired aplastic anemia. Study details: The DNA of sorted CD4+ and CD8+ cells averaged roughly 3.2 ug. General study results and limits: Statistical testing detected no significant gap in CD8+ Simpson's diversity between patients and controls.

The CDR3 sequence is 12 residues long. Trimming left V 3 bases short and J 3 bases short, with 8 bases between. CDR1 and CDR2 (germline): DFQATT, SNEGSKA (reference sequence). The use of genomic DNA as template underpinned the TCR beta VDJ and CDR3 profiling. Using its own MiXCR run on the reads, TCRdb lists one record per CDR3 protein. The sample includes about 150,000 distinct CDR3 sequences, roughly half of them seen just once. All sequencing subjects had displayed CD8+CD57+ cell expansion on flow cytometry. Severe acquired aplastic anemia was present in all patients. In its sample, this clonotype is medium-sized. The target antigen is unknown.

Sequenced input: sorted CD4+, CD8+, or CD8+CD57+ T cells (not recorded which) from PBMCs. The origin of this receptor is a human donor with aplastic anemia. V and J are TRBV20-1 and TRBJ1-2, with unresolved D. The CDR3 spells CSASDGDYGYTF. CDR3 bases: TGCAGTGCTAGCGACGGCGACTATGGCTACACCTTC.